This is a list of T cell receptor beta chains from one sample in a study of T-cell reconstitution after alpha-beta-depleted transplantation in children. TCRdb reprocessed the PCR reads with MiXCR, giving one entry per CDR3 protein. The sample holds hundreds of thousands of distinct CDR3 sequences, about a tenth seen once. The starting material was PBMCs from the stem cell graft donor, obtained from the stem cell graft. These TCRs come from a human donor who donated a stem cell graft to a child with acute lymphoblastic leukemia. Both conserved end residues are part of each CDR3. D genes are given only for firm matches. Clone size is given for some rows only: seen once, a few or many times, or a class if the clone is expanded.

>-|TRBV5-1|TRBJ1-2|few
TGCGCCAGCAGCCCGAACACACCGGGTGGGGTAGGCTATGGCTACACCTTC
CASSPNTPGGVGYGYTF
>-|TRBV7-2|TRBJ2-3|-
TGTGCCAGCAGCTCACATGCCCTGCCCCCGCAGTATTTT
CASSSHALPPQYF
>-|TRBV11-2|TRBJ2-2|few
TGTGCCAGCAGCCCAATACGGGGGACCGTCGGGGAGCTGTTTTTT
CASSPIRGTVGELFF
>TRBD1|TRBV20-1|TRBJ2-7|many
TGCAGTGCCCGGGACAGGGAACCCTACGAGCAGTACTTC
CSARDREPYEQYF
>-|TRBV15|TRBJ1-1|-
TGTGCCACCATCGGGACACAGACAAACACTGAAGCTTTCTTT
CATIGTQTNTEAFF
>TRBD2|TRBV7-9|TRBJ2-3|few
TGTGCCAGCAGCCCGGGGGGGCAGGGGTCAGATACGCAGTATTTT
CASSPGGQGSDTQYF
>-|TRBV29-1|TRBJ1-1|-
TGCAGCGCCAAGGGGCGCAGCTACAACACTGAAGCTTTCTTT
CSAKGRSYNTEAFF
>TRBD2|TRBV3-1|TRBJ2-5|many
TGTGCCAGCAGCCAAGGGACTAGCGGGGGGGGGGAAGAGACCCAGTACTTC
CASSQGTSGGGEETQYF
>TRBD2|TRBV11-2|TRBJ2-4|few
TGTGCCAGCAGCCTCCCTAGCGGGGGGTTTTCCAAAAACATTCAGTACTTC
CASSLPSGGFSKNIQYF
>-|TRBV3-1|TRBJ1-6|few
TGTGCCAGCAGCCAAGACAGGGTAAAGAATTCACCCCTCCACTTT
CASSQDRVKNSPLHF
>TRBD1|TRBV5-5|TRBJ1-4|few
TGTGCCAGCAGCTCCAGGACAGGACGCAATGAAAAACTGTTTTTT
CASSSRTGRNEKLFF
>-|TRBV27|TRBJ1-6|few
TGTGCCAGCAGTTTAGCACGGATTAATTCACCCCTCCACTTT
CASSLARINSPLHF
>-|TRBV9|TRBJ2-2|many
TGTGCCAGCAGCGTAGAGGGGGGGGACCACACCGGGGAGCTGTTTTTT
CASSVEGGDHTGELFF
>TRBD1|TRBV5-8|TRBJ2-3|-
TGTGCCAGCAGCTTCGGGACAGCCTACCACACAGATACGCAGTATTTT
CASSFGTAYHTDTQYF
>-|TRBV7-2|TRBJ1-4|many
TGTGCCAGCAGCCTAAACAGAGCAAATAATGAAAAACTGTTTTTT
CASSLNRANNEKLFF
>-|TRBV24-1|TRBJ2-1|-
TGTGCCACCAGTGGACCAGGCAAGCAGTTCTTC
CATSGPGKQFF
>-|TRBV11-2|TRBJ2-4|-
TGTGCCAGCGGGGCGGTCCTAGCCAAAAACATTCAGTACTTC
CASGAVLAKNIQYF
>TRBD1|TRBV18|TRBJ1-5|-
TGTGCCAGCTCACAACTCGGGACAGGGTCTGAGCCCCAGCATTTT
CASSQLGTGSEPQHF
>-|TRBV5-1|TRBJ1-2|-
TGCGCCAGCCGTCAAGATGCTACAGGGACTGGCTACACCTTC
CASRQDATGTGYTF
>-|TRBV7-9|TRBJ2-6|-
TGTGCCAGCAGCTCCATCCAGGGATCCTCTGGGGCCAACGTCCTGACTTTC
CASSSIQGSSGANVLTF
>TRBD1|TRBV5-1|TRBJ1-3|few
TGCGCCAGCAGCTTGGATTTGAGGGGGCACACCATATATTTT
CASSLDLRGHTIYF
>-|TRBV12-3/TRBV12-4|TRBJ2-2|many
TGTGCCAGCAGCTCTCTAGGGGGGCTCGGGGAGCTGTTTTTT
CASSSLGGLGELFF
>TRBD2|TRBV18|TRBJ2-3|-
TGTGCCAGCTCACCCCGGGAGGCGTACGGCGCAGATACGCAGTATTTT
CASSPREAYGADTQYF
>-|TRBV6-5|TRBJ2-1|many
TGTGCCAGCAGTTACGACAGCTCCTACAATGAGCAGTTCTTC
CASSYDSSYNEQFF
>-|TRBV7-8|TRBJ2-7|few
TGTGCCAGCAGCGGGTTGGTGGCCAACTACGAGCAGTACTTC
CASSGLVANYEQYF
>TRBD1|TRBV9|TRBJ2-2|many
TGTGCCAGCAGCGCACAGATTCGGACAGGCGGCGGGGAGCTGTTTTTT
CASSAQIRTGGGELFF